The clone carrying this TCR beta chain appeared once. One end of the junction fails to match germline, which may point to a read error. In the PCR, 60 Vbeta and 13 Jbeta primers were used. Clones were sequenced by immunoSEQ multiplex PCR, and TCRdb holds only the in-frame ones, with some missing. Of 150,000 to 200,000 clones in the sample, roughly 84% were seen once. The entry originates in a study of cytomegalovirus exposure and HLA in healthy donors. The sequencing sample was made of PBMCs. The TCR comes from a boy between 5 and 17 years old in good health and CMV-seronegative.

The CDR3 here is CASSQYPGGNERFF. The CDR3 DNA is TGCGCCAGCAGCCAGTATCCCGGGGGGAATGAGCGGTTCTTC. V and J are TRBV4-1 and TRBJ2-1; 7 nucleotides agree with TRBD2. CDR3 length equals 14 residues. Germline lookup yields CDR1 MGHRA and CDR2 YSYEKL.